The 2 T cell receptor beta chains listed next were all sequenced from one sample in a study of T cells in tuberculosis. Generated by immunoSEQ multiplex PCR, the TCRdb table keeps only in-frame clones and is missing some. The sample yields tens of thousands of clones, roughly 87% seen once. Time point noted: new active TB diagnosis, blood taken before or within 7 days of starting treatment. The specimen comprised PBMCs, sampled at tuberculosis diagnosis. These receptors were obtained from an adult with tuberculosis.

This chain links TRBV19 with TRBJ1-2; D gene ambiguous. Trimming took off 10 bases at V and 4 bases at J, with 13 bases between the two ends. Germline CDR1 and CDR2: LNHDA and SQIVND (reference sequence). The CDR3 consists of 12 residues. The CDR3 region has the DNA TGTGCCACTAAGGCGGCTTTCTATGGCTACACCTTC. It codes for CATKAAFYGYTF.

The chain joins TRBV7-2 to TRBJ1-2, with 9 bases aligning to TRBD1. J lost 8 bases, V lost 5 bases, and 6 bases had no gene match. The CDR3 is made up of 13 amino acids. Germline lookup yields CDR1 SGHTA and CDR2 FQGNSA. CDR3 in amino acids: CASSPDRGRGYTF. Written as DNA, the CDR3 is TGTGCCAGCAGCCCTGACAGGGGGAGGGGCTACACCTTC.